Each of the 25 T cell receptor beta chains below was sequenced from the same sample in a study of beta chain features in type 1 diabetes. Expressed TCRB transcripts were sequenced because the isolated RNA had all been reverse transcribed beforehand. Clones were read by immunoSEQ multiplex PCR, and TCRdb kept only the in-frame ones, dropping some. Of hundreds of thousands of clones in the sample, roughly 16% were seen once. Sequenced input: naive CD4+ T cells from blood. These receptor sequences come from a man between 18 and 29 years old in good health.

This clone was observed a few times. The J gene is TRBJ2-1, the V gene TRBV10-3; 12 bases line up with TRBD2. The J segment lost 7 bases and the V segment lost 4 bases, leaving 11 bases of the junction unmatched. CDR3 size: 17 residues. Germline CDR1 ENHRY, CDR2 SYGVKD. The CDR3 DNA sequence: TGTGCCATCAGTGCTTTCGGCCTAGCGGGAGGGAGGAATGAGCAGTTCTTC. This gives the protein CAISAFGLAGGRNEQFF.

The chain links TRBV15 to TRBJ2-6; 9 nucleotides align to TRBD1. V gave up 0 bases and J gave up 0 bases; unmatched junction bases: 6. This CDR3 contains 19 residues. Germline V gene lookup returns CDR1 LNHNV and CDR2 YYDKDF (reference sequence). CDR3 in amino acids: CATSRDLGTGSSGANVLTF. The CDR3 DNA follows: TGTGCCACCAGCAGAGATCTTGGGACAGGGAGCTCTGGGGCCAACGTCCTGACTTTC.

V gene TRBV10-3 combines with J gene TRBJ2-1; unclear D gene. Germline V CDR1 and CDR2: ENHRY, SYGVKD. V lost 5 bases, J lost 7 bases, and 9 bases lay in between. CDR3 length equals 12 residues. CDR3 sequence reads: CAISLMSNEQFF. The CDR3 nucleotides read TGTGCCATCAGTCTAATGTCGAATGAGCAGTTCTTC.

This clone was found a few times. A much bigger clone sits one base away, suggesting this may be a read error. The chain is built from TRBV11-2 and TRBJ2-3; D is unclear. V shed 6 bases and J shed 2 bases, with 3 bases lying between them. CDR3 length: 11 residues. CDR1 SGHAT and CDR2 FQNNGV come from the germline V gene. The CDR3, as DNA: TGTGCCAGCAGGTACACAGATACGCAGTATTTT. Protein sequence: CASRYTDTQYF.

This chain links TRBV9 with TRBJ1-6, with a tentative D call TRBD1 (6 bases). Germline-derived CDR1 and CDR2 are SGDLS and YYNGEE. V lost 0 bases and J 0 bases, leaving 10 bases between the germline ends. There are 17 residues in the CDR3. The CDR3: CASSVDRASSYNSPLHF. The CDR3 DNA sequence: TGTGCCAGCAGCGTAGACAGGGCGAGCTCCTATAATTCACCCCTCCACTTT.

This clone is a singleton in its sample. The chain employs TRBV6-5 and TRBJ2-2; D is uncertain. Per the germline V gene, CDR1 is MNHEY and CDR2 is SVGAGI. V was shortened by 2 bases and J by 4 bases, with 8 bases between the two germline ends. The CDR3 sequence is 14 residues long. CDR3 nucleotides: TGTGCCAGCAGTTACACCCGGGCCACCGGGGAGCTGTTTTTT. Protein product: CASSYTRATGELFF.

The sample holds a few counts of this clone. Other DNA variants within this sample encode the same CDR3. This CDR3 reads CASSSGQGYEQYF. The CDR3 DNA is TGTGCCAGCAGTTCGGGACAGGGCTACGAGCAGTACTTC. The rearrangement uses TRBV28 and TRBJ2-7, with 9 bases identical to TRBD1. Trimming took 4 bases from V and 3 from J; bases not matched to a gene: 1. The CDR3 runs 13 residues. CDR1 MDHEN and CDR2 SYDVKM come from the germline V gene.

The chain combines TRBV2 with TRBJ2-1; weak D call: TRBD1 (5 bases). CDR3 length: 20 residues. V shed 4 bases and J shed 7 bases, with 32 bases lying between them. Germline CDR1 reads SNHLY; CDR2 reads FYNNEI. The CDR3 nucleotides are TGTGCCAGCAGTGGGCCCGGAAGTACATCTAGGGGAATCTATTATAATGAGCAGTTCTTC. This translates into CASSGPGSTSRGIYYNEQFF.

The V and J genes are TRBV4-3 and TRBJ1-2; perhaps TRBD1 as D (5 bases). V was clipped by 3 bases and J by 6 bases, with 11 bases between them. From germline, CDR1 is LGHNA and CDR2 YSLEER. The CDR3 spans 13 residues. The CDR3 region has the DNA TGCGCCAGCAGCCAGCCCGGGGGAGATGGCTACACCTTC. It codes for CASSQPGGDGYTF.

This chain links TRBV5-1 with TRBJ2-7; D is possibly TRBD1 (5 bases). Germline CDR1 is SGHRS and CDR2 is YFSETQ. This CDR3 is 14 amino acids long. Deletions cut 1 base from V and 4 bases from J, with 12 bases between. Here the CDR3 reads CASSLIGQAYEQYF. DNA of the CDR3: TGCGCCAGCAGCTTGATTGGACAAGCTTACGAGCAGTACTTC.

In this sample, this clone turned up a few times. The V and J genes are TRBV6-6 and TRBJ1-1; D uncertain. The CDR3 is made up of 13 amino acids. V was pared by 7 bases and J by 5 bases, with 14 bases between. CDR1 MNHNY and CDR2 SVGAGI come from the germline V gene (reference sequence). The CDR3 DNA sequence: TGTGCCAGCACTCACCTGCGGGGAACTGAAGCTTTCTTT. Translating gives CASTHLRGTEAFF.

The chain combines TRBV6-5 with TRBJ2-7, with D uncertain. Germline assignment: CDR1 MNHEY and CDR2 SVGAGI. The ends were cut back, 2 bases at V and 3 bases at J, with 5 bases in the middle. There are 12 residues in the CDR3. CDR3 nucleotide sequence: TGTGCCAGCAGTTACGAGCTCTACGAGCAGTACTTC. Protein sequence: CASSYELYEQYF.

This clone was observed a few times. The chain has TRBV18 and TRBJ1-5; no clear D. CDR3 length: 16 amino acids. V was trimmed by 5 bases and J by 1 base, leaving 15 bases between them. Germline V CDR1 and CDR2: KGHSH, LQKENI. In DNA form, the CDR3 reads TGTGCCAGCTCAAGGTTACGGGAGAAGAGCAATCAGCCCCAGCATTTT. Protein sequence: CASSRLREKSNQPQHF. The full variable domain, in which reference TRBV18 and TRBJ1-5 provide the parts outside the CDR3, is NAGVMQNPRHLVRRRGQEARLRCSPMKGHSHVYWYRQLPEEGLKFMVYLQKENIIDESGMPKERFSAEFPKEGPSILRIQQVVRGDSAAYFCASSRLREKSNQPQHFGDGTRLSIL.

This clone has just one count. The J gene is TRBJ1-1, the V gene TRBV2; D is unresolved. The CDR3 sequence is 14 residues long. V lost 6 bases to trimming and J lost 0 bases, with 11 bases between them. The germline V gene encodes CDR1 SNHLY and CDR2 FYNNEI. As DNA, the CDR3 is TGTGCCAGCAGCCGAACCGCCTTGAACACTGAAGCTTTCTTT. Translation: CASSRTALNTEAFF. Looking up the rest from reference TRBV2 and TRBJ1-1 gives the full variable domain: EPEVTQTPSHQVTQMGQEVILRCVPISNHLYFYWYRQILGQKVEFLVSFYNNEISEKSEIFDDQFSVERPDGSNFTLKIRSTKLEDSAMYFCASSRTALNTEAFFGQGTRLTVV.

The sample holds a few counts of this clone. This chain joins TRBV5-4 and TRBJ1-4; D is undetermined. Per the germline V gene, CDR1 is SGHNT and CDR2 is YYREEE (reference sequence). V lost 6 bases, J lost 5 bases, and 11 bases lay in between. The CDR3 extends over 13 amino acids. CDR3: CASKAGLNEKLFF. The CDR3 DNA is TGTGCCAGCAAGGCGGGATTGAATGAAAAACTGTTTTTT.

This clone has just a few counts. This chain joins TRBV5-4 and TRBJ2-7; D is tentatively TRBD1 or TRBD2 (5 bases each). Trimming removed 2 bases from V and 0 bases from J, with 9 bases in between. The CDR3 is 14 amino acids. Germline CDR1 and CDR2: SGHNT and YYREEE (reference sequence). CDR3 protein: CASSFKGTSYEQYF. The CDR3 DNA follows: TGTGCCAGCAGCTTTAAAGGGACCTCCTACGAGCAGTACTTC.

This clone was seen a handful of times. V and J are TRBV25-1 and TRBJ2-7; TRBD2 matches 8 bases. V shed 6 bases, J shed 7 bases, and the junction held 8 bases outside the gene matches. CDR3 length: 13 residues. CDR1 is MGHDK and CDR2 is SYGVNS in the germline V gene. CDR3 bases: TGTGCCAGCAGAACCCCCGGGAGGGGAGAGCAGTACTTC. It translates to CASRTPGRGEQYF.

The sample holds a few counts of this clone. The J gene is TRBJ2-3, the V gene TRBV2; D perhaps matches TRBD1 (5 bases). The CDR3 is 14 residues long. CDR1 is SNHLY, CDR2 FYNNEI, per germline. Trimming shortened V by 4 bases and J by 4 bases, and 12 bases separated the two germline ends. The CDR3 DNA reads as TGTGCCAGCAGTGTAGGGGCGCGTGCAGATACGCAGTATTTT. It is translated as CASSVGARADTQYF.

Here the CDR3 DNA reads TGCGCCAGCAGCCCCTCGTACCAAGAGACCCAGTACTTC. It translates to CASSPSYQETQYF. V usage is TRBV5-1 and J usage is TRBJ2-5; no clear D. The CDR3 spans 13 residues. Germline V gives CDR1 SGHRS, CDR2 YFSETQ. With 4 bases removed from V and 0 bases from J, the gap between germline ends came to 7 bases.

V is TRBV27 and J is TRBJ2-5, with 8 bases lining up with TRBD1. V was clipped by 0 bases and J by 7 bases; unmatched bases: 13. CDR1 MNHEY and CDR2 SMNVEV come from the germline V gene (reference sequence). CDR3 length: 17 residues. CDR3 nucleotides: TGTGCCAGCAGTTTATCTCATGCACAGGGGGAGAGAGGGACCCAGTACTTC. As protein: CASSLSHAQGERGTQYF.

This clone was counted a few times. The CDR3 loop reads CAIIEAQETQYF. The CDR3 DNA follows: TGTGCCATCATCGAGGCCCAAGAGACCCAGTACTTC. V is TRBV10-3 and J is TRBJ2-5; no definite D call. The CDR3 covers 12 residues. V was pared by 7 bases and J by 1 base, with 7 bases between. Germline CDR1 reads ENHRY; CDR2 reads SYGVKD.

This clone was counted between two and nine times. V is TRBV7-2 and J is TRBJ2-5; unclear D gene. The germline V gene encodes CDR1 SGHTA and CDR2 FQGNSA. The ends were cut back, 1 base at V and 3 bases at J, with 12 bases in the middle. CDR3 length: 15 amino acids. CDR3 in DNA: TGTGCCAGCAGCTTAGTATGGGATTCCAAAGAGACCCAGTACTTC. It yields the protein CASSLVWDSKETQYF.

This CDR3 reads CASSTQGWGPYEQYF. As DNA, the CDR3 is TGTGCCAGCAGCACACAGGGTTGGGGACCCTACGAGCAGTACTTC. V usage is TRBV7-8 and J usage is TRBJ2-7, with a possible D match to TRBD1 (6 bases). CDR1 SGHVS and CDR2 FQNEAQ come from the germline V gene. V lost 5 bases and J lost 2, with 16 bases in between. This CDR3 region has 15 residues.

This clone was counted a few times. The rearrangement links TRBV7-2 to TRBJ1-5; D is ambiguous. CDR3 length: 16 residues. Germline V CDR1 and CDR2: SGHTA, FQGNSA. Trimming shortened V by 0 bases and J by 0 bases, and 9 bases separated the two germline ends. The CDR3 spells CASSLAAAISNQPQHF. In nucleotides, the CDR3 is TGTGCCAGCAGCTTAGCTGCGGCCATTAGCAATCAGCCCCAGCATTTT.

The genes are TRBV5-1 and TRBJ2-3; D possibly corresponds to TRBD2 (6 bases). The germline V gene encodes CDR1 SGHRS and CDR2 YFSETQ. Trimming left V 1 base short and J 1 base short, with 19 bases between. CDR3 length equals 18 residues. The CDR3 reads CASSLMVKRLDRTDTQYF. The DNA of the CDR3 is TGCGCCAGCAGCTTGATGGTGAAACGACTAGATCGCACAGATACGCAGTATTTT.